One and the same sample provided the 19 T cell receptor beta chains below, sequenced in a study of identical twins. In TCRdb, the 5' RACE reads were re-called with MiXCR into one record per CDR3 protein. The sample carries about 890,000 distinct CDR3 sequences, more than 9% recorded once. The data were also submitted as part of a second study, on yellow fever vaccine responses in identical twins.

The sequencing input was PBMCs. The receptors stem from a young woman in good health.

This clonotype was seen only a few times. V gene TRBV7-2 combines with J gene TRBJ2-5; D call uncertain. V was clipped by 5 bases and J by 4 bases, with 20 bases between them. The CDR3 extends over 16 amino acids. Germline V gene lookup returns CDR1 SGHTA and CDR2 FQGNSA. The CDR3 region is CASSPKDQLIGETQYF. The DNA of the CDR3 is TGTGCCAGCAGCCCTAAAGATCAGCTAATCGGAGAGACCCAGTACTTC.

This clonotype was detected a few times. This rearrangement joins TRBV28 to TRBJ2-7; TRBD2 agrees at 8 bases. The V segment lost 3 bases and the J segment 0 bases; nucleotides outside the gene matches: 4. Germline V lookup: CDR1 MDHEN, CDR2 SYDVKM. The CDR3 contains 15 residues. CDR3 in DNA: TGTGCCAGCAGTTTCAGGAGCGGGAGCTCCTACGAGCAGTACTTC. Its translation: CASSFRSGSSYEQYF.

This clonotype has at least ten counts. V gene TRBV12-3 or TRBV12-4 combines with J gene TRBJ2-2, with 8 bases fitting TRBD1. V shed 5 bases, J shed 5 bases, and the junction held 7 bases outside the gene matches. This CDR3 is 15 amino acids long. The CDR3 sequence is CASSPQGAWTGELFF. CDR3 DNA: TGTGCCAGCAGTCCTCAGGGGGCGTGGACCGGGGAGCTGTTTTTT.

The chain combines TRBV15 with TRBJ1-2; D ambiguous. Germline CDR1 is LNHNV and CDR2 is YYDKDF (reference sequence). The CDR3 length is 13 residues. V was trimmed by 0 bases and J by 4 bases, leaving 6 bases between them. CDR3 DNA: TGTGCCACCAGCAGAGACCGCGGCTATGGCTACACCTTC. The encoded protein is CATSRDRGYGYTF.

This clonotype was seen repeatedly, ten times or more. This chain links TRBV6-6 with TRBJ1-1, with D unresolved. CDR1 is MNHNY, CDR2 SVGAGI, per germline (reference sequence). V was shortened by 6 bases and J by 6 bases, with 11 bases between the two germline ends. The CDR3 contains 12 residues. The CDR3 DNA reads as TGTGCCAGCAGGGGCTGGGAGCCTGAAGCTTTCTTT. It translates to CASRGWEPEAFF.

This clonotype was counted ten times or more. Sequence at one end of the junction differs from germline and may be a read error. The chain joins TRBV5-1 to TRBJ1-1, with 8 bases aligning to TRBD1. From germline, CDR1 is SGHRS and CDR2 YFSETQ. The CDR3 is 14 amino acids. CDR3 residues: CASSLTGGETEAFF. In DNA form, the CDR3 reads TGTGCCAGCAGCCTAACAGGGGGAGAAACTGAAGCTTTCTTT.

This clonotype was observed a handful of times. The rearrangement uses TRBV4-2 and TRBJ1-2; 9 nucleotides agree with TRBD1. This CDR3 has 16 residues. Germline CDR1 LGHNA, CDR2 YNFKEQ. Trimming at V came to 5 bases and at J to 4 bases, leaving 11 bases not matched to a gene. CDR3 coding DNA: TGTGCCAGCAGCAAAGGGACAGGGTTAACCATCTATGGCTACACCTTC. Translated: CASSKGTGLTIYGYTF.

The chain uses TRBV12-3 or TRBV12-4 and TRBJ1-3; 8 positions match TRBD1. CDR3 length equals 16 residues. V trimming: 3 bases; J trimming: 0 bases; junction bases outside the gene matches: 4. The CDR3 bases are TGTGCCAGCAGTTTGGACAGGGAGTTCTCTGGAAACACCATATATTTT. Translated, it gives CASSLDREFSGNTIYF.

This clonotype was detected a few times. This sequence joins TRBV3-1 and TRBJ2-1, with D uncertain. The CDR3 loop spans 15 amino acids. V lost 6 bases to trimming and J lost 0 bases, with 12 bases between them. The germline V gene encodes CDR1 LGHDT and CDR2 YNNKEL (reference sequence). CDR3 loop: CASSLMYGSYNEQFF. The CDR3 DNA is TGTGCCAGCAGTCTAATGTACGGCTCCTACAATGAGCAGTTCTTC.

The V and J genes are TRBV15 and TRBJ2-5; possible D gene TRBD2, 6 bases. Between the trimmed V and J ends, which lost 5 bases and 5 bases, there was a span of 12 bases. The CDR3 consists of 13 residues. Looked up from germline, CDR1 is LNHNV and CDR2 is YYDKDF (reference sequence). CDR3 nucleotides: TGTGCCACCAGCTCCCGACTAGAGGAGACCCAGTACTTC. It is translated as CATSSRLEETQYF.

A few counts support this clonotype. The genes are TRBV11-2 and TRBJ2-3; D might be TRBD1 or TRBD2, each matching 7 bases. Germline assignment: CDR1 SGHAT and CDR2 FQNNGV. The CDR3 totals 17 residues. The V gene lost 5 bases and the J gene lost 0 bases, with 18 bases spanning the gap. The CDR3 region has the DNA TGTGCCAGCAGCACCAGGGGGGGCCCCACGAGCACAGATACGCAGTATTTT. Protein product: CASSTRGGPTSTDTQYF.

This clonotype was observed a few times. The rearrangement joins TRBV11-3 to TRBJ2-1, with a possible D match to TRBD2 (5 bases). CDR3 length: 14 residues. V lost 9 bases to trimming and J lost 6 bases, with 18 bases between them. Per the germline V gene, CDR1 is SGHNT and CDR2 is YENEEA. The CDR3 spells CASEAGGSSNEQFF. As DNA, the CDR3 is TGTGCCAGTGAAGCAGGCGGGTCGAGCAATGAGCAGTTCTTC.

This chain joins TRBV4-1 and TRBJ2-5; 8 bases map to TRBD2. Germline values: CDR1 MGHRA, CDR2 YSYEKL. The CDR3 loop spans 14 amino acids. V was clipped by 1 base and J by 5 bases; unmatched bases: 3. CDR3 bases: TGCGCCAGCAGCCAAGGGACTAGCACTGAGACCCAGTACTTC. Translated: CASSQGTSTETQYF.

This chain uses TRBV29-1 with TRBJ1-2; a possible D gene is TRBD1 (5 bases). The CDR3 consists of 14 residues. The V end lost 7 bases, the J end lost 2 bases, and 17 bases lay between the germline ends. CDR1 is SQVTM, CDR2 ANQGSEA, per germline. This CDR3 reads CSAARGKKNYGYTF. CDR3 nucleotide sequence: TGCAGCGCTGCTCGGGGCAAGAAGAACTATGGCTACACCTTC.

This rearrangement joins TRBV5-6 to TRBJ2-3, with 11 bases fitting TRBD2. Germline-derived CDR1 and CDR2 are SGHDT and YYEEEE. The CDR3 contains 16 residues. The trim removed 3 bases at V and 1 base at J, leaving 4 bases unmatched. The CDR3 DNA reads TGTGCCAGCAGCTACCTGACTAGCGGGGGCACAGATACGCAGTATTTT. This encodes CASSYLTSGGTDTQYF.

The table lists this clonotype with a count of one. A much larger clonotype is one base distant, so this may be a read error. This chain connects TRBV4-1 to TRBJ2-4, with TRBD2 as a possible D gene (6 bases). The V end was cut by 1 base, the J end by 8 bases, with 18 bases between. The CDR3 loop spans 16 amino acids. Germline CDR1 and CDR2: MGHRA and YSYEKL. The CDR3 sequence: CASSQVINSGSYIQYF. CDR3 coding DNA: TGCGCCAGCAGCCAAGTTATCAATAGCGGCTCTTACATTCAGTACTTC.

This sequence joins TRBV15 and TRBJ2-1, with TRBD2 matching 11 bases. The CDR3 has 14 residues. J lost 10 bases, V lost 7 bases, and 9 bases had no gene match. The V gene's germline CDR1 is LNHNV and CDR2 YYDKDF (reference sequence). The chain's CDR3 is CATTGTSGEGEQFF. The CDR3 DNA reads TGTGCCACCACCGGGACTAGCGGCGAGGGGGAGCAGTTCTTC.

In DNA, the CDR3 is TGTGCCAGCAGTTACGGCCTAGCGGGCTCCAAAAACATTCAGTACTTC. Encoded protein: CASSYGLAGSKNIQYF. V and J are TRBV6-2 or TRBV6-3 and TRBJ2-4; 8 bases fit TRBD2. This CDR3 is built from 16 residues. The V gene end was trimmed by 2 bases and the J gene end by 2 bases; junction bases not matched to a gene: 5. The germline V gene has CDR1 MNHEY and CDR2 SVGEGT.

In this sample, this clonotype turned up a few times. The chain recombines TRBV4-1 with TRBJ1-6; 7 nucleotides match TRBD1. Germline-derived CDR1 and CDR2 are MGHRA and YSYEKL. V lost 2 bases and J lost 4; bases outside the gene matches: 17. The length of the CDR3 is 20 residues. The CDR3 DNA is TGCGCCAGCAGCCAATACTTGGGGGGTACAGGGGAAACTTATAATTCACCCCTCCACTTT. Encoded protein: CASSQYLGGTGETYNSPLHF.